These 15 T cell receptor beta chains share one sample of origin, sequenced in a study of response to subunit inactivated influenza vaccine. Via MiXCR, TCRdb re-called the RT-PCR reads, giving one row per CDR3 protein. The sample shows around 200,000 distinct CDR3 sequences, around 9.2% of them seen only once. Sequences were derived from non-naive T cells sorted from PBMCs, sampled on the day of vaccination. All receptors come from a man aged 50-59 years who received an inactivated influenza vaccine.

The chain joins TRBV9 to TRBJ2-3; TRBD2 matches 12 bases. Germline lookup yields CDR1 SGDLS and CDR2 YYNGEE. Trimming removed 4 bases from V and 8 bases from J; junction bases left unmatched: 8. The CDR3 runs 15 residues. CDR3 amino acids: CASSLRASGGVTQYF. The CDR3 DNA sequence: TGTGCCAGCAGCCTTAGGGCTAGCGGGGGGGTTACGCAGTATTTT. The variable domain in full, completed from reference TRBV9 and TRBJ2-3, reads DSGVTQTPKHLITATGQRVTLRCSPRSGDLSVYWYQQSLDQGLQFLIQYYNGEERAKGNILERFSAQQFPDLHSELNLSSLELGDSALYFCASSLRASGGVTQYFGPGTRLTVL.

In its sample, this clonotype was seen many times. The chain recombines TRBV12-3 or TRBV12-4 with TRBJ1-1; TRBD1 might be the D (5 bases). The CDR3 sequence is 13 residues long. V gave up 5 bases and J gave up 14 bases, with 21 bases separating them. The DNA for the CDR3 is TGTGCCAGCAGTCTAAGCGTAAGCGGGGGACTCTTCTTT. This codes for CASSLSVSGGLFF.

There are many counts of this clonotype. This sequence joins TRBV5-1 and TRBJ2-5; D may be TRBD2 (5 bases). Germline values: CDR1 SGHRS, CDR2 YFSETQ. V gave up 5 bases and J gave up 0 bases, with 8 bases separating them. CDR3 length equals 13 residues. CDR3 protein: CASRPGNQETQYF. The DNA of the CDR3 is TGCGCCAGCAGACCGGGGAACCAAGAGACCCAGTACTTC.

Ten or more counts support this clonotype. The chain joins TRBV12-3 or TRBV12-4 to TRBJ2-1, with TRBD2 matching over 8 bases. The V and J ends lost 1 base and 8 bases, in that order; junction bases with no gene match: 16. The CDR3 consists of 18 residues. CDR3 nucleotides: TGTGCCAGCAGTTTAGGGACGGGGGGGCGTTTTTTGTTACATGAGCAGTTCTTC. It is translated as CASSLGTGGRFLLHEQFF.

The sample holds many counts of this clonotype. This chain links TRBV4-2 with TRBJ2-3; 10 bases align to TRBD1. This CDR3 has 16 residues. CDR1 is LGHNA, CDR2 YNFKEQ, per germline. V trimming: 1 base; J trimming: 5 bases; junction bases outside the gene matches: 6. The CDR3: CASSQAPRTGGDTQYF. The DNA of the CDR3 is TGTGCCAGCAGCCAAGCCCCCCGGACAGGGGGAGATACGCAGTATTTT.

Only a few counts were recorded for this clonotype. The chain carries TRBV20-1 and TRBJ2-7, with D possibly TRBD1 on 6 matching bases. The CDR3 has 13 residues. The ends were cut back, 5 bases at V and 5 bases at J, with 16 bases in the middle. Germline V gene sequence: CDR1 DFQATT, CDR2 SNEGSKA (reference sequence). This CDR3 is CSAQRDMTNEQYF. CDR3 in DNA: TGCAGTGCTCAACGGGACATGACAAACGAGCAGTACTTC.

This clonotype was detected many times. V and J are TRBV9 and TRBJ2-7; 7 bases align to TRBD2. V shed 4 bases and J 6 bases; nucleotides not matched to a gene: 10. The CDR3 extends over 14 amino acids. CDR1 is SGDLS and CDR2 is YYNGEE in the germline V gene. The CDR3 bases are TGTGCCAGCAGCCCTTCTAGCGGCCCCATCGAGCAGTACTTC. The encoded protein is CASSPSSGPIEQYF.

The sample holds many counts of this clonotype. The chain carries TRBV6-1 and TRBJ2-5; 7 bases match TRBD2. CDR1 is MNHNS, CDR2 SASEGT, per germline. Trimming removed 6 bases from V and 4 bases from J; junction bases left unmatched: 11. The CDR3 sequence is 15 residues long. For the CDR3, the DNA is TGTGCCAGCAGGGCGGATGGGAGGGCCTTAGAGACCCAGTACTTC. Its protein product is CASRADGRALETQYF.

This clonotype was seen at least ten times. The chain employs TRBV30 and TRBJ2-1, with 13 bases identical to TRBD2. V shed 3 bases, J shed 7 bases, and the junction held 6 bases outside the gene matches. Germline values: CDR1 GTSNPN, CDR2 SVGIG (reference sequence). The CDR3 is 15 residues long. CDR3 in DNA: TGTGCCTGGAGGAAACTAGCGGGAGGGATGAATGAGCAGTTCTTC. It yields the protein CAWRKLAGGMNEQFF. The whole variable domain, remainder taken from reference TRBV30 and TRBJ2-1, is SQTIHQWPATLVQPVGSPLSLECTVEGTSNPNLYWYRQAAGRGLQLLFYSVGIGQISSEVPQNLSASRPQDRQFILSSKKLLLSDSGFYLCAWRKLAGGMNEQFFGPGTRLTVL.

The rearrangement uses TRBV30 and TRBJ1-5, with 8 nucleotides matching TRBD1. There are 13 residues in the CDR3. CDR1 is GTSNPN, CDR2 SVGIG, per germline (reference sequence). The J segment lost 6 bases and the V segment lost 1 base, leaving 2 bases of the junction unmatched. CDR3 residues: CAWSAGGGQPQHF. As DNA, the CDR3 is TGTGCCTGGAGTGCAGGGGGCGGTCAGCCCCAGCATTTT.

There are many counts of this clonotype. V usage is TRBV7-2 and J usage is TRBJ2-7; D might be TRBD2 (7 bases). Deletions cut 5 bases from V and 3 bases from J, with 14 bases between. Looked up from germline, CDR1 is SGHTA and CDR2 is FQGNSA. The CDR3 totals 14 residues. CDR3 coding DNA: TGTGCCAGCAGCCTGGGGGGGGCACTCTACGAGCAGTACTTC. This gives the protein CASSLGGALYEQYF. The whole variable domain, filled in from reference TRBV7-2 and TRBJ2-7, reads GAGVSQSPSNKVTEKGKDVELRCDPISGHTALYWYRQSLGQGLEFLIYFQGNSAPDKSGLPSDRFSAERTGGSVSTLTIQRTQQEDSAVYLCASSLGGALYEQYFGPGTRLTVT.

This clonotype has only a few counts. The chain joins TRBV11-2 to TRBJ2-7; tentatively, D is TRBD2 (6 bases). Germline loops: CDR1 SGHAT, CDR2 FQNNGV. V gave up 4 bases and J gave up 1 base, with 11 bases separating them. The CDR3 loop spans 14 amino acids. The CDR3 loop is CASSSTRGSYEQYF. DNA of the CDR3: TGTGCCAGCAGCTCTACTCGGGGGTCCTACGAGCAGTACTTC.

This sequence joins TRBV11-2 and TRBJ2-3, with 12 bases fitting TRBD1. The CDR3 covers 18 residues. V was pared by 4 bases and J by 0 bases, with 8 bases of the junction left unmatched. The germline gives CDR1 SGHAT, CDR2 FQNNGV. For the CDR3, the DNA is TGTGCCAGCAGCTCTAGGGGGACAGGGGGCGGAAGCACAGATACGCAGTATTTT. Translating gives CASSSRGTGGGSTDTQYF. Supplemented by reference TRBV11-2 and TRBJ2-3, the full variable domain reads EAGVAQSPRYKIIEKRQSVAFWCNPISGHATLYWYQQILGQGPKLLIQFQNNGVVDDSQLPKDRFSAERLKGVDSTLKIQPAKLEDSAVYLCASSSRGTGGGSTDTQYFGPGTRLTVL.

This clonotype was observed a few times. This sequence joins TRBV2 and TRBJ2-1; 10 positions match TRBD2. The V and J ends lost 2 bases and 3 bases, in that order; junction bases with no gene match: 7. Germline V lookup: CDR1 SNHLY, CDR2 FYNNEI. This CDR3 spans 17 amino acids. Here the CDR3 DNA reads TGTGCCAGCAGTGAAAGTCCTAGCGGGAGCTTCTACAATGAGCAGTTCTTC. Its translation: CASSESPSGSFYNEQFF.

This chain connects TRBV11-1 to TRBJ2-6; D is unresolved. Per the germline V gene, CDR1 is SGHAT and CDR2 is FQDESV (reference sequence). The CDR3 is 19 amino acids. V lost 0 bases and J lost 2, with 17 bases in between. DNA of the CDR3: TGTGCCAGCAGCTTAGCGTTTCGCTTACTCTTGGCTGGGGCCAACGTCCTGACTTTC. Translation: CASSLAFRLLLAGANVLTF. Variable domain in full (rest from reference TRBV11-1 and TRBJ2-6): EAEVAQSPRYKITEKSQAVAFWCDPISGHATLYWYRQILGQGPELLVQFQDESVVDDSQLPKDRFSAERLKGVDSTLKIQPAELGDSAMYLCASSLAFRLLLAGANVLTFGAGSRLTVL.